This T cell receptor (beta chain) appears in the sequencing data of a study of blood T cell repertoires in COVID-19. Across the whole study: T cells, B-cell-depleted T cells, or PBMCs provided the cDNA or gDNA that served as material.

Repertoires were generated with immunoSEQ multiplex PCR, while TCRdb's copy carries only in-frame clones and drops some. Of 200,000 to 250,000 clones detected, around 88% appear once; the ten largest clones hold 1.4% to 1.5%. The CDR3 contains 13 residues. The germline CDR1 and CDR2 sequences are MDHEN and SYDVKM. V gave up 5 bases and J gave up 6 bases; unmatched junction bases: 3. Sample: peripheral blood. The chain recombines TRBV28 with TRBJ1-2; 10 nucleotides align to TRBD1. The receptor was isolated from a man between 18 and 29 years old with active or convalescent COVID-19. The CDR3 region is CASSLGQGDGYTF. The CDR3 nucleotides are TGTGCCAGCAGTCTTGGACAGGGGGATGGCTACACCTTC.